This TCR beta chain appears in the sequencing data of a study of radiotherapy plus CTLA-4 blockade in lung cancer. The protocol was immunoSEQ multiplex PCR, while the TCRdb copy is restricted to in-frame clones and leaves out a portion. This table holds about 67,000 clones, 70% to 80% found once. The CDR3 extends over 14 amino acids. Deletions cut 3 bases from V and 2 bases from J, with 10 bases between. The germline V gene has CDR1 KGHSH and CDR2 LQKENI. Study-level points and caveats: Per reports, early blood T cell clone dynamics, plus interferon-beta, forecast response most strongly.

A remark on this clone: Its antigen is currently unknown.

The chain employs TRBV18 and TRBJ1-1; D unresolved. The material sequenced was peripheral blood, taken from a patient treated with radiotherapy plus ipilimumab. This TCR was sampled from a human donor with non-small cell lung cancer whose response to radiotherapy plus ipilimumab could not be evaluated. Some clones in this sample may be carry-over from other donors' samples. This CDR3 reads CASSPGDSNTEAFF. CDR3 bases: TGTGCCAGCTCACCGGGAGATAGTAACACTGAAGCTTTCTTT.